This T cell receptor (beta chain) was identified in a study of shared clonotypes between healthy human individuals. V lost 4 bases, J lost 2 bases, and 3 bases stayed unmatched. Germline V gives CDR1 SGHRS, CDR2 YFSETQ. This CDR3 region has 13 residues. Repertoires were generated with immunoSEQ multiplex PCR, while TCRdb's copy carries only in-frame clones and drops some. This table has approximately 2,000,000 clones, over 85% appearing once. Naive CD8 cells lacked CD45RO, underwent positive selection for CCR7 and left out terminally differentiated effector memory CD45RA+ cells. The TCR comes from a man aged 18-30 years in good health. Some clones in this sample may be carry-over from other donors' samples. Input material: naive CD8+ T cells from PBMCs. The rearrangement links TRBV5-1 to TRBJ2-7; 7 nucleotides agree with TRBD1. The CDR3 nucleotides are TGCGCCAGCAGCGACAGGGAAACCTACGAGCAGTACTTC. Translated, it gives CASSDRETYEQYF.